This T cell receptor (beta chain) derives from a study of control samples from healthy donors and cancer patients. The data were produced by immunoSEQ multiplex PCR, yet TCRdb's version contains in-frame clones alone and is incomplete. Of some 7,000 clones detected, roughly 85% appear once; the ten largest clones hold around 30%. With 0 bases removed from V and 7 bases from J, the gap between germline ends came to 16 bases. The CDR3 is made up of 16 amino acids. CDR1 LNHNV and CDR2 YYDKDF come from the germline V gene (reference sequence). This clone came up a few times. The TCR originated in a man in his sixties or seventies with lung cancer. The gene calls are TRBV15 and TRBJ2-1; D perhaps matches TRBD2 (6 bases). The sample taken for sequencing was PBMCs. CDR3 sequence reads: CATSRDWDWRENEQFF. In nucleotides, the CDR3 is TGTGCCACCAGCAGAGATTGGGACTGGCGGGAAAATGAGCAGTTCTTC.